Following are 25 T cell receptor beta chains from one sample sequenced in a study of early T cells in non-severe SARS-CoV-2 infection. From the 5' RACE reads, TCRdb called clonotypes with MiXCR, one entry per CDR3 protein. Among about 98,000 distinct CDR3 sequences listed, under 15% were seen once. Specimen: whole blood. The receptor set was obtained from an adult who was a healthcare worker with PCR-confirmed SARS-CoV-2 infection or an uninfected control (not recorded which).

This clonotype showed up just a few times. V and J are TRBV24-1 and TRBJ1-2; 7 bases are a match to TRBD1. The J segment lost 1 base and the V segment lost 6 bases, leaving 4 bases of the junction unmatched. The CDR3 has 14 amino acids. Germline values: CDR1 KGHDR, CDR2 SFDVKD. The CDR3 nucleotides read TGTGCCACCAGTCGCCGGGACAGTAACTATGGCTACACCTTC. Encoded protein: CATSRRDSNYGYTF.

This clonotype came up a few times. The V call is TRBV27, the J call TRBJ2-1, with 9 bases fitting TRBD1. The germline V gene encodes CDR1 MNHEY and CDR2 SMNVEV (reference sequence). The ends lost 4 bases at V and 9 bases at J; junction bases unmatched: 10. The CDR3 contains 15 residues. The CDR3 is CASSSGTGNPGEQFF. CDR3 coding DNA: TGTGCCAGCAGTTCCGGGACAGGGAATCCGGGTGAGCAGTTCTTC.

CDR3 residues: CSARWGSSYNEQFF. The CDR3 nucleotides are TGCAGTGCTAGATGGGGCAGCTCCTACAATGAGCAGTTCTTC. The chain carries TRBV20-1 and TRBJ2-1; TRBD1 might be the D (5 bases). The ends were cut back, 2 bases at V and 0 bases at J, with 8 bases in the middle. The CDR3 is 14 amino acids. CDR1 and CDR2 from the germline V gene are DFQATT and SNEGSKA (reference sequence).

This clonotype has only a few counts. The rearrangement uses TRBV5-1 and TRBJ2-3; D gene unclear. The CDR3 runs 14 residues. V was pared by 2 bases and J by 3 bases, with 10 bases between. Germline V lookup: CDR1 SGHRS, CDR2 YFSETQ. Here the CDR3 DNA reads TGCGCCAGCAGCTTCCTAGTGAATACAGATACGCAGTATTTT. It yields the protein CASSFLVNTDTQYF.

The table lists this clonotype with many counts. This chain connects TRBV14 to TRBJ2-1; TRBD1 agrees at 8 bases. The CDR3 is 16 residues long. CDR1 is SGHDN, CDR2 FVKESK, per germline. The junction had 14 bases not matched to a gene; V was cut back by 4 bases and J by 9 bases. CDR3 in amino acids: CASSLLQGGSPAEQFF. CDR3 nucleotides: TGTGCCAGCAGCCTTCTACAGGGGGGATCGCCAGCTGAGCAGTTCTTC.

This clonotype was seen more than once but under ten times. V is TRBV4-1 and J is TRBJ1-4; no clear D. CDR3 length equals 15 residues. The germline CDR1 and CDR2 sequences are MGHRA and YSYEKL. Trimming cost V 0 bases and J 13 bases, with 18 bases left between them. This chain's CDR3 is CASSQDDKASLGLFF. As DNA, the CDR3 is TGCGCCAGCAGCCAAGATGACAAGGCCAGTCTTGGACTGTTTTTT.

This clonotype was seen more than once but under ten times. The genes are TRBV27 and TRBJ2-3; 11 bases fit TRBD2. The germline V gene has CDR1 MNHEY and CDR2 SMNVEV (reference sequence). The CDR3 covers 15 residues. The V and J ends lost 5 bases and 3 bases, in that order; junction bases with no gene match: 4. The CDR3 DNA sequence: TGTGCCAGCAGTGCTAGCGGGAGGTTAACAGATACGCAGTATTTT. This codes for CASSASGRLTDTQYF.

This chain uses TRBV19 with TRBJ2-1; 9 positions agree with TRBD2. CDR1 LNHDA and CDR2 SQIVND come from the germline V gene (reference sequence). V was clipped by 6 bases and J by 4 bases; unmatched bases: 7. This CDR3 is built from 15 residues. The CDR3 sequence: CASSPGLATYNEQFF. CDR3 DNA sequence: TGTGCCAGTAGCCCCGGACTAGCGACTTACAATGAGCAGTTCTTC.

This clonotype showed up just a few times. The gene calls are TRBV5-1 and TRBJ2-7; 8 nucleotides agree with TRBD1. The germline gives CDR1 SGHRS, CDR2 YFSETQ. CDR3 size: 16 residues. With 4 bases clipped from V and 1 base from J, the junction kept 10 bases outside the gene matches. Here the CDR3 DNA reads TGCGCCAGCAGCCTAACGACAGGGGTGCCTTCCTACGAGCAGTACTTC. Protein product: CASSLTTGVPSYEQYF.

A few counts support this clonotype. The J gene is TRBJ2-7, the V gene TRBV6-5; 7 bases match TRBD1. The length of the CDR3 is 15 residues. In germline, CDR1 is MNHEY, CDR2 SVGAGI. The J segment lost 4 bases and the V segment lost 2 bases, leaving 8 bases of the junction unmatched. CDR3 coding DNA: TGTGCCAGCAGTTACGCAAGGACAGGAGCTTACGAGCAGTACTTC. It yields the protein CASSYARTGAYEQYF.

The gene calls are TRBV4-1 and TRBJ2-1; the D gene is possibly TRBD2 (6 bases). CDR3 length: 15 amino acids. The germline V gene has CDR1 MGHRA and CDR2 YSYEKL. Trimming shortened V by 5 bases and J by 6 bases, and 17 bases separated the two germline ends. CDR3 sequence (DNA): TGCGCCAGCAGCTCCCGCGGAGGGCACCCCAATGAGCAGTTCTTC. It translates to CASSSRGGHPNEQFF.

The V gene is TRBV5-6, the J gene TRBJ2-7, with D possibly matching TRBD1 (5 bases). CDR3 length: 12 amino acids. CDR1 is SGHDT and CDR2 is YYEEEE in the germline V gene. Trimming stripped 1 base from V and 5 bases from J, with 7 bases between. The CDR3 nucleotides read TGTGCCAGCAGCTTGATAGGGGACGAGCAGTACTTC. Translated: CASSLIGDEQYF. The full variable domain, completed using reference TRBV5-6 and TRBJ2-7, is DAGVTQSPTHLIKTRGQQVTLRCSPKSGHDTVSWYQQALGQGPQFIFQYYEEEERQRGNFPDRFSGHQFPNYSSELNVNALLLGDSALYLCASSLIGDEQYFGPGTRLTVT.

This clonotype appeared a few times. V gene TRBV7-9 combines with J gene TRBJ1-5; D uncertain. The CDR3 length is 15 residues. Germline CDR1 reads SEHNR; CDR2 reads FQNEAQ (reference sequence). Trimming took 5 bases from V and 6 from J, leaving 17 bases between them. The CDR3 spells CASSTNGESGQPQHF. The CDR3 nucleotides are TGTGCCAGCAGCACAAACGGGGAGTCGGGTCAGCCCCAGCATTTT.

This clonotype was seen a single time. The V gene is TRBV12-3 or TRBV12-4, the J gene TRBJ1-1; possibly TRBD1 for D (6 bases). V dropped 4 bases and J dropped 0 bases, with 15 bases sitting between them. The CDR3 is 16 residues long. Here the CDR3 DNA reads TGTGCCAGCAGTTCCAGGTTAGGACAGATGAACACTGAAGCTTTCTTT. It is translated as CASSSRLGQMNTEAFF.

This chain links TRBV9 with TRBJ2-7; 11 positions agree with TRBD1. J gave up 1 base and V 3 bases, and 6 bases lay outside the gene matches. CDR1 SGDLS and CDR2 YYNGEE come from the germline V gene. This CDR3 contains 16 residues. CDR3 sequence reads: CASSATGTGGSYEQYF. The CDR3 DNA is TGTGCCAGCAGCGCTACCGGGACAGGGGGGTCCTACGAGCAGTACTTC.

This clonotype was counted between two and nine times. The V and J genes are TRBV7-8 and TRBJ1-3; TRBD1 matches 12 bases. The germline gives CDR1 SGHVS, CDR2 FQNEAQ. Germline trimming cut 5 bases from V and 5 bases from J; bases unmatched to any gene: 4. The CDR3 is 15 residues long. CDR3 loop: CASSMGQGARNTIYF. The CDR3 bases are TGTGCCAGCAGCATGGGACAGGGGGCGAGAAACACCATATATTTT.

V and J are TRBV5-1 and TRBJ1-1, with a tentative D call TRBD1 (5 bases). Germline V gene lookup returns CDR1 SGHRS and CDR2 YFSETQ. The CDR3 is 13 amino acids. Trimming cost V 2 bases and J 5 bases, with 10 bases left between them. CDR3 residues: CASSFTRGTEAFF. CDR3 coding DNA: TGCGCCAGCAGCTTTACGAGGGGTACTGAAGCTTTCTTT.

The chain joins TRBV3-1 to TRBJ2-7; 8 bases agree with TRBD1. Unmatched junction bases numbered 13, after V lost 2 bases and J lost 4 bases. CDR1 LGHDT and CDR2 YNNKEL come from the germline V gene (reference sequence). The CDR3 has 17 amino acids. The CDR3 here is CASSQFESTRGPYEQYF. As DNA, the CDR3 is TGTGCCAGCAGCCAATTTGAGTCCACCAGGGGGCCGTACGAGCAGTACTTC.

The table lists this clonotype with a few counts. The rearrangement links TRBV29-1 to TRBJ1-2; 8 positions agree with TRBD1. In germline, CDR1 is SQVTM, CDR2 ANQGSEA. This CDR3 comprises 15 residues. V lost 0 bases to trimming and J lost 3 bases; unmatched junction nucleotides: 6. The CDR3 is CSVEDRRTGHYGYTF. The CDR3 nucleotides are TGCAGCGTTGAAGATCGTAGGACAGGGCACTATGGCTACACCTTC.

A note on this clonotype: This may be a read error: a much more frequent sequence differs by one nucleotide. CDR3 amino acids: CASSLERGAGELFF. Written as DNA, the CDR3 is TGCGCCAGCAGCTTGGAACGGGGTGCCGGGGAGCTGTTTTTT. The rearrangement joins TRBV5-1 to TRBJ2-2, with D possibly TRBD2 on 5 matching bases. Trimming pared 0 bases from V and 6 bases from J, leaving 9 bases between. CDR1 is SGHRS and CDR2 is YFSETQ in the germline V gene. The CDR3 runs 14 residues. The full variable domain, with the rest looked up from reference TRBV5-1 and TRBJ2-2, is KAGVTQTPRYLIKTRGQQVTLSCSPISGHRSVSWYQQTPGQGLQFLFEYFSETQRNKGNFPGRFSGRQFSNSRSEMNVSTLELGDSALYLCASSLERGAGELFFGEGSRLTVL.

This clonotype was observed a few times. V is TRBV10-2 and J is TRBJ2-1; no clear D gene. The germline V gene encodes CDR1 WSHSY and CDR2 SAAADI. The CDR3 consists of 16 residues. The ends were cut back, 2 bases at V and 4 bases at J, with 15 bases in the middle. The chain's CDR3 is CASSERSDGRYNEQFF. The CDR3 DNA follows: TGCGCCAGCAGTGAGCGGTCCGACGGACGATACAATGAGCAGTTCTTC.

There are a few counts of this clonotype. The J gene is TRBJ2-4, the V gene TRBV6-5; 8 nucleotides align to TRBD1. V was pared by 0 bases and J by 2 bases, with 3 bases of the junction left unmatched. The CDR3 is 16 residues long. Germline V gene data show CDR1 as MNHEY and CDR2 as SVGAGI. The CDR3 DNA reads TGTGCCAGCAGTTACTCGAGGACAGGGCCCAAAAACATTCAGTACTTC. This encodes CASSYSRTGPKNIQYF.

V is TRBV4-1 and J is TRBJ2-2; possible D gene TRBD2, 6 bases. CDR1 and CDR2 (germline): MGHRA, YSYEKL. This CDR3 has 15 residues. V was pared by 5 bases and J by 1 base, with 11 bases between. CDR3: CASSGEVLNTGELFF. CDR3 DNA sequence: TGCGCCAGCAGCGGGGAGGTATTGAACACCGGGGAGCTGTTTTTT.

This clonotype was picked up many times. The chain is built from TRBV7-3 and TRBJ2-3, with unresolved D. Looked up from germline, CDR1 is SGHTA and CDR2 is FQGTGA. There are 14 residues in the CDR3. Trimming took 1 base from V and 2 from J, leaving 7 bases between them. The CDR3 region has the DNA TGTGCCAGCAGCTTAAGACAATCCACAGATACGCAGTATTTT. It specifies CASSLRQSTDTQYF.

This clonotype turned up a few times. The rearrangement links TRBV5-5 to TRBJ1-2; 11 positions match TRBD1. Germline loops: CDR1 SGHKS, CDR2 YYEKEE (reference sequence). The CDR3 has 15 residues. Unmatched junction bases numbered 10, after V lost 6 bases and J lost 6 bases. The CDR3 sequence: CASTPDRGPAHGYTF. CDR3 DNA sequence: TGTGCCAGCACCCCGGACAGGGGGCCCGCCCATGGCTACACCTTC.